What follows are 15 T cell receptor beta chains derived from one specimen sequenced in a study of OX40 agonist ivuxolimab in advanced cancers. Here immunoSEQ multiplex PCR was the method, and the copy in TCRdb shows in-frame clones only, minus some. The sample shows some 86,000 clones, about 85% of them seen only once. Sequences were derived from CD4+ or CD8+ T cells sorted from blood, sampled in a trial of the OX40 agonist ivuxolimab. These receptors all stem from an adult with an advanced solid tumor such as melanoma, head and neck, liver or kidney cancer.

This clone has a handful of counts. V and J are TRBV7-9 and TRBJ2-1; perhaps TRBD2 as D (6 bases). The V gene's germline CDR1 is SEHNR and CDR2 FQNEAQ (reference sequence). CDR3 length equals 17 residues. Trimming shortened V by 5 bases and J by 4 bases, and 21 bases separated the two germline ends. In DNA, the CDR3 is TGTGCCAGCAGCCCCCAGTTAGGTAGCGGATTTTACAATGAGCAGTTCTTC. It encodes CASSPQLGSGFYNEQFF.

The chain recombines TRBV4-2 with TRBJ2-1, with 9 bases identical to TRBD2. Germline CDR1 and CDR2: LGHNA and YNFKEQ. V shed 6 bases, J shed 15 bases, and the junction held 9 bases outside the gene matches. The length of the CDR3 is 12 residues. The CDR3 coding sequence is TGTGCCAGCAGTCTTATAGCGGGAGATCCGTTCTTC. It codes for CASSLIAGDPFF.

This clone was seen just once. The chain has TRBV7-9 and TRBJ2-1; no reliable D call. CDR3 length: 12 amino acids. Looked up from germline, CDR1 is SEHNR and CDR2 is FQNEAQ (reference sequence). V was clipped by 3 bases and J by 9 bases, with 9 bases between them. The CDR3 sequence is CASSFGFVEQFF. The CDR3 DNA reads as TGTGCCAGCAGCTTCGGATTTGTTGAGCAGTTCTTC.

This sequence joins TRBV7-8 and TRBJ2-7; D is uncertain. V shed 1 base and J shed 3 bases, with 7 bases lying between them. Germline values: CDR1 SGHVS, CDR2 FQNEAQ. The CDR3 is 13 residues long. The CDR3 DNA is TGTGCCAGCAGCTTAGAGGCAGGCTACGAGCAGTACTTC. As protein: CASSLEAGYEQYF.

This chain links TRBV5-6 with TRBJ2-7; possible D gene TRBD2, 5 bases. The CDR3 spans 14 residues. Germline values: CDR1 SGHDT, CDR2 YYEEEE. The V and J ends lost 4 bases and 3 bases respectively, with 14 bases between them. The CDR3 sequence: CASSLGGLIYEQYF. The CDR3 DNA is TGTGCCAGCAGCCTTGGCGGGCTAATCTACGAGCAGTACTTC. Based on the CDR3 plus reference TRBV5-6 and TRBJ2-7, the full variable domain is DAGVTQSPTHLIKTRGQQVTLRCSPKSGHDTVSWYQQALGQGPQFIFQYYEEEERQRGNFPDRFSGHQFPNYSSELNVNALLLGDSALYLCASSLGGLIYEQYFGPGTRLTVT.

Ten or more counts support this clone. This chain connects TRBV7-9 to TRBJ2-1; 12 nucleotides match TRBD2. Per germline, CDR1 SEHNR and CDR2 FQNEAQ (reference sequence). The CDR3 has 19 residues. With V trimmed by 5 bases and J by 10 bases, 21 bases remained unmatched. The CDR3 protein is CASSTTGLAGGLGSREQFF. CDR3 bases: TGTGCCAGCAGCACCACGGGCCTAGCGGGAGGGCTTGGGAGCAGGGAGCAGTTCTTC.

The chain couples TRBV14 to TRBJ2-1; TRBD1 matches at 7 bases. The V gene's germline CDR1 is SGHDN and CDR2 FVKESK. The trim removed 3 bases at V and 12 bases at J, leaving 8 bases unmatched. The CDR3 contains 13 residues. CDR3 residues: CASSHDRVGRQFF. The CDR3 DNA is TGTGCCAGCAGCCATGACAGGGTCGGGCGGCAGTTCTTC.

The chain is built from TRBV19 and TRBJ1-2; 12 bases map to TRBD1. Germline V gives CDR1 LNHDA, CDR2 SQIVND (reference sequence). The CDR3 length is 15 residues. The J segment lost 5 bases and the V segment lost 8 bases, leaving 9 bases of the junction unmatched. CDR3: CASRDRGLDKYGYTF. The CDR3 DNA sequence: TGTGCCAGTCGGGACAGGGGGCTGGATAAGTATGGCTACACCTTC.

The chain is built from TRBV11-3 and TRBJ1-4; tentatively, D is TRBD1 (6 bases). The CDR3 extends over 15 amino acids. The germline CDR1 and CDR2 sequences are SGHNT and YENEEA. V lost 3 bases and J 5 bases, leaving 13 bases between the germline ends. CDR3 amino acids: CASSFITGRNEKLFF. CDR3 DNA sequence: TGTGCCAGCAGCTTTATAACAGGGAGGAATGAAAAACTGTTTTTT.

V is TRBV30 and J is TRBJ2-4; the D gene is possibly TRBD1 (5 bases). The CDR3 is made up of 14 amino acids. Germline V gene sequence: CDR1 GTSNPN, CDR2 SVGIG (reference sequence). Trimming removed 0 bases at V and 0 bases at J, with 6 bases between. As DNA, the CDR3 is TGTGCCTGGAGTGTAGGGGTAGCCAAAAACATTCAGTACTTC. This gives the protein CAWSVGVAKNIQYF.

The chain recombines TRBV25-1 with TRBJ2-1, with D unclear. Germline CDR1 reads MGHDK; CDR2 reads SYGVNS. The germline V and J ends were trimmed by 1 base and 7 bases, with 5 bases remaining between them. The CDR3 sequence is 12 residues long. The CDR3 nucleotides are TGTGCCAGCAGTGAATTCTGGAATGAGCAGTTCTTC. Residues: CASSEFWNEQFF.

The chain couples TRBV28 to TRBJ1-4, with TRBD1 matching over 7 bases. The length of the CDR3 is 13 residues. V dropped 6 bases and J dropped 7; count of bases not matched to a gene: 5. The germline V gene has CDR1 MDHEN and CDR2 SYDVKM. Here the CDR3 reads CASRPTGSEKLFF. The DNA for the CDR3 is TGTGCCAGCAGGCCGACAGGGTCTGAAAAACTGTTTTTT. Using reference TRBV28 and TRBJ1-4 for the parts outside the CDR3, the full variable domain is DVKVTQSSRYLVKRTGEKVFLECVQDMDHENMFWYRQDPGLGLRLIYFSYDVKMKEKGDIPEGYSVSREKKERFSLILESASTNQTSMYLCASRPTGSEKLFFGSGTQLSVL.

The V call is TRBV5-1, the J call TRBJ2-1; weak D call: TRBD2 (6 bases). Germline V gene sequence: CDR1 SGHRS, CDR2 YFSETQ. V was trimmed by 0 bases and J by 5 bases, leaving 9 bases between them. This CDR3 region has 14 residues. CDR3 in DNA: TGCGCCAGCAGCTTGGCTACTAGCAACAATGAGCAGTTCTTC. Translation: CASSLATSNNEQFF.

The chain employs TRBV6-1 and TRBJ1-1; the D is unclear. The CDR3 covers 14 residues. Germline V gene data show CDR1 as MNHNS and CDR2 as SASEGT. V was trimmed by 6 bases and J by 0 bases, leaving 11 bases between them. The CDR3, as DNA: TGTGCCAGCAGGTACAGAACTCTGAACACTGAAGCTTTCTTT. This gives the protein CASRYRTLNTEAFF.

This chain links TRBV7-2 with TRBJ2-2; the D gene could be TRBD1 or TRBD2 (7 bases each). With 5 bases removed from V and 6 bases from J, the gap between germline ends came to 13 bases. The germline gives CDR1 SGHTA, CDR2 FQGNSA. The CDR3 spans 14 residues. The CDR3 sequence: CASSPGGDPGELFF. The CDR3 DNA follows: TGTGCCAGCAGCCCAGGGGGGGACCCCGGGGAGCTGTTTTTT. The variable domain in full, completed from reference TRBV7-2 and TRBJ2-2, reads GAGVSQSPSNKVTEKGKDVELRCDPISGHTALYWYRQSLGQGLEFLIYFQGNSAPDKSGLPSDRFSAERTGGSVSTLTIQRTQQEDSAVYLCASSPGGDPGELFFGEGSRLTVL.